The present T cell receptor (beta chain) was sequenced within a study of blood T cell repertoires in COVID-19. Study at large: COVID-19 samples from acute and convalescent phases originated in the United States, Italy and Spain.

Germline loops: CDR1 MNHEY, CDR2 SVGAGI. The CDR3 runs to 13 residues. The V segment lost 2 bases and the J segment 7 bases; nucleotides outside the gene matches: 4. How the authors handled the data: Amplification of reference gene primers provided the estimated nucleated cell counts. The method was immunoSEQ multiplex PCR; TCRdb's version includes in-frame clones alone and lacks a portion of them. Clonal size and the V and J genes are those of that table, whereas D and trimming came from the DNA. The table lists more than 250,000 clones, 92% of them singletons. The study assigned cohorts using participant-reported clinical history. Resolution of symptoms, clearance, or two negative PCRs was present in recovered Cohort 3 donors.

The TCR originated in a woman under 40 who had recovered from COVID-19. Sequenced: PBMCs or T cells enriched from blood (not recorded which). The J gene is TRBJ1-2, the V gene TRBV6-5; TRBD1 agrees at 7 bases. The CDR3 here is CASSYNYRGGYTF. The CDR3, as DNA: TGTGCCAGCAGTTACAACTACAGGGGTGGCTACACCTTC.